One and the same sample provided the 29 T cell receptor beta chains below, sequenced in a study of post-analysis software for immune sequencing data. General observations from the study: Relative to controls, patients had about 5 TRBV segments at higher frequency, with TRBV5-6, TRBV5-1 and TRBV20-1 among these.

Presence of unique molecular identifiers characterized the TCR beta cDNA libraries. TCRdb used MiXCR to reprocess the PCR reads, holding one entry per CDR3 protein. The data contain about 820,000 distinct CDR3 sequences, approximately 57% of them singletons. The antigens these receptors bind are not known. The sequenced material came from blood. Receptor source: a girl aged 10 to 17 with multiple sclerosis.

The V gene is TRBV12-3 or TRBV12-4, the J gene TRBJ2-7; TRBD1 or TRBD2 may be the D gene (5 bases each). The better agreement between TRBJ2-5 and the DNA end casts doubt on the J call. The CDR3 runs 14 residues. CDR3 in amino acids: CASSPRGVDETQYF. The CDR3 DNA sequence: TGTGCCAGCAGCCCGAGGGGCGTGGACGAGACCCAGTACTTC.

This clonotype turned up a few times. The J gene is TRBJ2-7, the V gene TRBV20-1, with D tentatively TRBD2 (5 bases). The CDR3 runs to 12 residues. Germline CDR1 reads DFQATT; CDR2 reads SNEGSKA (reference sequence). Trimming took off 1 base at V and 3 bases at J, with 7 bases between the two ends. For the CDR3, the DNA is TGCAGTGCTAGAGTCCGGGACTACGAGCAGTACTTC. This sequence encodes CSARVRDYEQYF.

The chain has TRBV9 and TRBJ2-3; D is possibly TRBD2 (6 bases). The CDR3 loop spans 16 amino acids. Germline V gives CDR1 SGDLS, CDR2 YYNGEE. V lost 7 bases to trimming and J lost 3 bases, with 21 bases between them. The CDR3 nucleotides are TGTGCCAGCTCTTACCCGGAGGGACGGGAGACAGATACGCAGTATTTT. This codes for CASSYPEGRETDTQYF.

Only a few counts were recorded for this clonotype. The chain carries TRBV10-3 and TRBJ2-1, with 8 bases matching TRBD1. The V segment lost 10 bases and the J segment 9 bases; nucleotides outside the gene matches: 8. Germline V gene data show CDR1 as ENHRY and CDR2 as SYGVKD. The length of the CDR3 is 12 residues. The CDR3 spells CASVQGAGEQFF. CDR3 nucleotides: TGTGCCAGCGTTCAGGGGGCCGGTGAGCAGTTCTTC.

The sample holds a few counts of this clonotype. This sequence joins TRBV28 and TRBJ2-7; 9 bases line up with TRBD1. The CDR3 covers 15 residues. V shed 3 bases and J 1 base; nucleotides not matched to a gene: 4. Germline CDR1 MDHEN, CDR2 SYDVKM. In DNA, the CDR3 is TGTGCCAGCAGTTTTAGGGACAGGGCTTCCTACGAGCAGTACTTC. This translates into CASSFRDRASYEQYF.

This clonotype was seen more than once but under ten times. Written as DNA, the CDR3 is TGTGCCAGCAGCTTAGGGACTAGCGTCAATGAGCAGTTCTTC. It encodes CASSLGTSVNEQFF. The rearrangement links TRBV7-2 to TRBJ2-1; 9 bases line up with TRBD2. Germline CDR1 and CDR2: SGHTA and FQGNSA. The CDR3 is 14 amino acids. Losses at the gene ends were 1 base for V and 6 bases for J; bases not matched to a gene: 1.

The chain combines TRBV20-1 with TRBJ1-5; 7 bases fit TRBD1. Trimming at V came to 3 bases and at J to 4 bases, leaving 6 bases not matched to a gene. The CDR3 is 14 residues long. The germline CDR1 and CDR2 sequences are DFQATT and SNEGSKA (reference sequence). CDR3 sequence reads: CSARKTGTNQPQHF. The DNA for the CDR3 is TGCAGTGCTAGGAAGACAGGGACAAATCAGCCCCAGCATTTT.

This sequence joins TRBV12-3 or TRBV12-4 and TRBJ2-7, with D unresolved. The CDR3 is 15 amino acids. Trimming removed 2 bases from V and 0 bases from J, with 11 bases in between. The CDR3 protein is CASSLSTESSYEQYF. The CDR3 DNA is TGTGCCAGCAGTTTATCGACGGAGAGCTCCTACGAGCAGTACTTC.

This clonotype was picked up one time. This CDR3 is CASSPGGGASNYGYTF. The CDR3 DNA follows: TGTGCCAGCAGCCCTGGCGGGGGAGCTTCAAACTATGGCTACACCTTC. The chain combines TRBV3-1 with TRBJ1-2; TRBD1 might be the D (5 bases). This CDR3 has 16 residues. The germline V gene encodes CDR1 LGHDT and CDR2 YNNKEL (reference sequence). Trimming cost V 4 bases and J 2 bases, with 17 bases left between them.

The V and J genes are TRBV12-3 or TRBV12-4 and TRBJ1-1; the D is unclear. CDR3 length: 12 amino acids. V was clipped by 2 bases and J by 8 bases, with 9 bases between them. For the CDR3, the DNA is TGTGCCAGCAGTTTAAACCAGCCAGAAGCTTTCTTT. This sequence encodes CASSLNQPEAFF.

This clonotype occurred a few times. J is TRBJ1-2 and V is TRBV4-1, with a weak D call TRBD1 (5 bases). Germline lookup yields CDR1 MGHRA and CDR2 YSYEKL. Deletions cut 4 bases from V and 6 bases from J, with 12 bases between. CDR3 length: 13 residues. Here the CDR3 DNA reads TGCGCCAGCAGCCCAGGGCCCAGAGATGGCTACACCTTC. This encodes CASSPGPRDGYTF.

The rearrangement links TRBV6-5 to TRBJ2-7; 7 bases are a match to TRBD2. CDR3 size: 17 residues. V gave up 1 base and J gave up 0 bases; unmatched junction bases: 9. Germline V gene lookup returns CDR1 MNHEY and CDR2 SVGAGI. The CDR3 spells CASSYLASGGTSYEQYF. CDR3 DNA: TGTGCCAGCAGTTACTTAGCTAGCGGAGGGACCTCCTACGAGCAGTACTTC.

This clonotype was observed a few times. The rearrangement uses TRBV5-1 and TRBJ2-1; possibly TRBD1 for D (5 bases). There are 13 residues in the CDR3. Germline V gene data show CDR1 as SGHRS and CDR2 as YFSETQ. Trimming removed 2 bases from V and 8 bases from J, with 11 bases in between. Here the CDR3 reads CASSLPGSHEQFF. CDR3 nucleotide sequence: TGCGCCAGCAGCTTACCAGGGTCACATGAGCAGTTCTTC.

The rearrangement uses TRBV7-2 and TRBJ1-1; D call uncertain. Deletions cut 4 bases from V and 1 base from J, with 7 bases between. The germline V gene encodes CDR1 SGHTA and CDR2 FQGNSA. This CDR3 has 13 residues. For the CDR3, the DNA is TGTGCCAGCAGCTCACAAAGGAACACTGAAGCTTTCTTT. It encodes CASSSQRNTEAFF. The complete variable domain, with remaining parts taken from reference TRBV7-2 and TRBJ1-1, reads GAGVSQSPSNKVTEKGKDVELRCDPISGHTALYWYRQSLGQGLEFLIYFQGNSAPDKSGLPSDRFSAERTGGSVSTLTIQRTQQEDSAVYLCASSSQRNTEAFFGQGTRLTVV.

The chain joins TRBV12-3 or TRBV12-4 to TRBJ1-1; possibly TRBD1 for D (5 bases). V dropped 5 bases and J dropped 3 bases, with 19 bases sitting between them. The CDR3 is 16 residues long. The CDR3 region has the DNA TGTGCCAGCAGTCGATCGGGCCCCCTGGGGGACACTGAAGCTTTCTTT. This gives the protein CASSRSGPLGDTEAFF.

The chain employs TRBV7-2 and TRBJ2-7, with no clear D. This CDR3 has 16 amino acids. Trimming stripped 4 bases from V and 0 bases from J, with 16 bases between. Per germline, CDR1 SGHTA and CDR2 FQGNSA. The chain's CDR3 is CASSSPLGVSSYEQYF. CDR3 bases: TGTGCCAGCAGCTCCCCCCTCGGAGTCAGCTCCTACGAGCAGTACTTC.

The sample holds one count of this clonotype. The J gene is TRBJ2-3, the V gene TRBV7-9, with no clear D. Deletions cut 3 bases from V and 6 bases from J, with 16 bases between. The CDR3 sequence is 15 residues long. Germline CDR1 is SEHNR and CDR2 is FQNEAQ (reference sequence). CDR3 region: CASSFIPQFMDTQYF. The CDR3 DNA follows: TGTGCCAGCAGCTTTATCCCCCAGTTCATGGATACGCAGTATTTT.

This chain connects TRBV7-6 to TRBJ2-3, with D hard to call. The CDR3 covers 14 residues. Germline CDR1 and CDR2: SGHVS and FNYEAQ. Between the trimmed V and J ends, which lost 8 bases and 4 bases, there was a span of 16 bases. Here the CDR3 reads CASAKVPWADTQYF. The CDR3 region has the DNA TGTGCCAGCGCTAAAGTCCCCTGGGCAGATACGCAGTATTTT.

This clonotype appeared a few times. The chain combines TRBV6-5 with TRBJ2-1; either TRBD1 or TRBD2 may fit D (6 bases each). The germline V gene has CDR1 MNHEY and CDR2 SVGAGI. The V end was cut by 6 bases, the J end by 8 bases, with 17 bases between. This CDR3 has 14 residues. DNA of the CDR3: TGTGCCAGCAGCCCCTTAGGGGGGCAAGATGAGCAGTTCTTC. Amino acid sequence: CASSPLGGQDEQFF.

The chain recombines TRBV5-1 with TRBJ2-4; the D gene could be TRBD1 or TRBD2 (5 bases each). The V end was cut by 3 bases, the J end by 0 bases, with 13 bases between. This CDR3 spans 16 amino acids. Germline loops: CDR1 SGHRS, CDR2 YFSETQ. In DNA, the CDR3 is TGCGCCAGCAGCTCAGATCTGGGGGTAGCCAAAAACATTCAGTACTTC. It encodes CASSSDLGVAKNIQYF. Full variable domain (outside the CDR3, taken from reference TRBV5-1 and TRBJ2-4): KAGVTQTPRYLIKTRGQQVTLSCSPISGHRSVSWYQQTPGQGLQFLFEYFSETQRNKGNFPGRFSGRQFSNSRSEMNVSTLELGDSALYLCASSSDLGVAKNIQYFGAGTRLSVL.

The CDR3 spells CASSQLKGTSGRTRHSYNEQFF. CDR3 nucleotides: TGTGCCAGCAGCCAGTTAAAAGGGACTAGCGGGAGAACCCGGCACTCCTACAATGAGCAGTTCTTC. V and J are TRBV3-1 and TRBJ2-1; TRBD2 agrees at 14 bases. The V gene end was trimmed by 3 bases and the J gene end by 0 bases; junction bases not matched to a gene: 16. The CDR3 covers 22 residues. Germline CDR1 is LGHDT and CDR2 is YNNKEL (reference sequence).

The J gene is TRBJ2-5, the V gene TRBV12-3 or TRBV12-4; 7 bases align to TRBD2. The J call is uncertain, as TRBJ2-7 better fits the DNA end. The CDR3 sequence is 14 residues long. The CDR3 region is CARGGRNLWYEQYF. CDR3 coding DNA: TGTGCCAGGGGGGGGAGGAATTTATGGTACGAGCAGTACTTC.

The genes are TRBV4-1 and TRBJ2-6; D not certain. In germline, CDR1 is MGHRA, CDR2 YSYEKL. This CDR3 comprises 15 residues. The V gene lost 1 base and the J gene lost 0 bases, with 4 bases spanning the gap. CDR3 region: CASSQVHSGANVLTF. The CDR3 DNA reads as TGCGCCAGCAGCCAAGTCCACTCTGGGGCCAACGTCCTGACTTTC.

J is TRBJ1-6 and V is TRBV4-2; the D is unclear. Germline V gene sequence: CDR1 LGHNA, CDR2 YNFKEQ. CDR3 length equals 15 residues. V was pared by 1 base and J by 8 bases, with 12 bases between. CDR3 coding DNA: TGTGCCAGCAGCCAAGCGGCCTCGGGCGATTCACCCCTCCACTTT. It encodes CASSQAASGDSPLHF.

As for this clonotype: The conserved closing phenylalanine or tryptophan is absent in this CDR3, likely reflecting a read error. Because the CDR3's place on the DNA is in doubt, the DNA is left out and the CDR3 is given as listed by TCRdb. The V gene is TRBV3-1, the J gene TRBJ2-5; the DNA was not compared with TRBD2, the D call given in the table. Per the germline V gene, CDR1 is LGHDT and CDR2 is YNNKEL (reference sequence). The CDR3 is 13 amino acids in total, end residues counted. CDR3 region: CASSLGRGLRAVL.

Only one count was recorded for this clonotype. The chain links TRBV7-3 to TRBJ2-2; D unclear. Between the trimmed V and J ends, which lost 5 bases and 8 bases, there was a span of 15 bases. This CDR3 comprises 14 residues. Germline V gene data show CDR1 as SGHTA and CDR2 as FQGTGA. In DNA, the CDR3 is TGTGCCAGCAGCCGAGACCCCAAAGCTGGGGAGCTGTTTTTT. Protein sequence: CASSRDPKAGELFF.

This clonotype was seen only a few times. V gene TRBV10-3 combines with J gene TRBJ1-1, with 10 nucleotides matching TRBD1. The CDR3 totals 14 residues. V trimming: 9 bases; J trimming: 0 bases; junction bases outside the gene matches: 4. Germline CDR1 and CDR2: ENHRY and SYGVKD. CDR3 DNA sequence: TGTGCCATTCGGGACAGGGGTATGAACACTGAAGCTTTCTTT. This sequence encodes CAIRDRGMNTEAFF.

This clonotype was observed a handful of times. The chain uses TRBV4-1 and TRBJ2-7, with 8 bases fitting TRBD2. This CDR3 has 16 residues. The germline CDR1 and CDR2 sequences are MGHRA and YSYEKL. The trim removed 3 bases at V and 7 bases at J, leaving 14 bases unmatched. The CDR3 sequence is CASSQRDRPTGGEQYF. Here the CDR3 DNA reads TGCGCCAGCAGCCAGCGGGACCGACCCACGGGGGGGGAGCAGTACTTC.

The CDR3 reads CASSHGQGIEGYTF. CDR3 coding DNA: TGTGCCAGCAGTCACGGACAGGGGATTGAAGGCTACACCTTC. The chain has TRBV6-6 and TRBJ1-2; 9 nucleotides match TRBD1. The CDR3 extends over 14 amino acids. V was pared by 5 bases and J by 8 bases, with 9 bases of the junction left unmatched. Germline assignment: CDR1 MNHNY and CDR2 SVGAGI (reference sequence).